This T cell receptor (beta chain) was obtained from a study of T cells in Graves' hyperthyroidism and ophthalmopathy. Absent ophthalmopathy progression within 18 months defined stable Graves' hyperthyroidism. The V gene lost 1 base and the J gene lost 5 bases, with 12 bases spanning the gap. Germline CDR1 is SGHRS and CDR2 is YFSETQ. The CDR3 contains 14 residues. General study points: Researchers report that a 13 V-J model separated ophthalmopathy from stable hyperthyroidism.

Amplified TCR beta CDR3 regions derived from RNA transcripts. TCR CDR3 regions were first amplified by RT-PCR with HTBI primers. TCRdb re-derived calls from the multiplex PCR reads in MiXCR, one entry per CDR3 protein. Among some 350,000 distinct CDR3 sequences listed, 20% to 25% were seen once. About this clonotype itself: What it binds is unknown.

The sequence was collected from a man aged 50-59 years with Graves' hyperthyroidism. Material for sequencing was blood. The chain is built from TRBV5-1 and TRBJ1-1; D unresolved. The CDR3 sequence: CASSLRALGTEAFF. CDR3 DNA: TGCGCCAGCAGCTTGAGGGCGCTGGGGACTGAAGCTTTCTTT.